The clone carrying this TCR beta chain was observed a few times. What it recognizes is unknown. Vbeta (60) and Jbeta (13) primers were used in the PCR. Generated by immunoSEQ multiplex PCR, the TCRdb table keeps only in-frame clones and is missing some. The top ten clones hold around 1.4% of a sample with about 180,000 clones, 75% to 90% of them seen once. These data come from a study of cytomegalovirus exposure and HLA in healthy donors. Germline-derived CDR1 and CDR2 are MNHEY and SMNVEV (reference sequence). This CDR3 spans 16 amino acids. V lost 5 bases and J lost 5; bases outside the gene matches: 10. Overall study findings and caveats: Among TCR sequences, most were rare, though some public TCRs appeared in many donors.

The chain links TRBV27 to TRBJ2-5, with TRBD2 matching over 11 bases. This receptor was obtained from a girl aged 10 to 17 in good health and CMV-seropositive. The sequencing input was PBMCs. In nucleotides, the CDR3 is TGTGCCAGCAGTCTCTTAGCGGGAGGGCCGGGGGAGACCCAGTACTTC. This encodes CASSLLAGGPGETQYF.